This entry lists 18 T cell receptor beta chains sequenced from one sample in a study of blood T cell repertoires in COVID-19. Only in-frame clones appear in the TCRdb table, and some are missing; sequencing was by immunoSEQ multiplex PCR. The table shows approximately 300,000 clones, with approximately 90% occurring only once. The source material was peripheral blood. The receptors stem from a man aged 40-50 years with acute or convalescent COVID-19.

The chain uses TRBV9 and TRBJ2-1; 9 bases are shared with TRBD1. J gave up 6 bases and V 3 bases, and 7 bases lay outside the gene matches. Germline assignment: CDR1 SGDLS and CDR2 YYNGEE. This CDR3 is built from 15 residues. Here the CDR3 DNA reads TGTGCCAGCAGCGGAGGACAGGGGCTATTCAATGAGCAGTTCTTC. This sequence encodes CASSGGQGLFNEQFF.

A few counts support this clone. This chain uses TRBV19 with TRBJ1-5, with D perhaps matching TRBD1 (5 bases). V lost 7 bases, J lost 2 bases, and 15 bases lay in between. The CDR3 has 15 residues. Germline V gene data show CDR1 as LNHDA and CDR2 as SQIVND (reference sequence). The CDR3 DNA reads TGTGCCAGTACCCGGGGGGTAGTGGGCAATCAGCCCCAGCATTTT. It yields the protein CASTRGVVGNQPQHF.

The V gene is TRBV9, the J gene TRBJ2-5, with 7 positions matching TRBD2. The CDR3 spans 15 residues. Germline V gene sequence: CDR1 SGDLS, CDR2 YYNGEE. The junction had 2 bases not matched to a gene; V was cut back by 0 bases and J by 0 bases. Here the CDR3 DNA reads TGTGCCAGCAGCGTAGCCGGGGGGTACCAAGAGACCCAGTACTTC. Protein: CASSVAGGYQETQYF.

V and J are TRBV3-1 (or the pseudogene TRBV3-2) and TRBJ1-3; 7 bases are a match to TRBD1. This CDR3 has 15 residues. V lost 5 bases and J lost 2; bases outside the gene matches: 6. Germline loops: CDR1 LGHDT, CDR2 YNNKEL (reference sequence). This CDR3 is CASSAQGRTGNTIYF. The CDR3 bases are TGTGCCAGCAGCGCACAGGGGAGGACTGGAAACACCATATATTTT.

The chain has TRBV2 and TRBJ1-2; D possibly corresponds to TRBD1 (5 bases). V shed 7 bases and J shed 8 bases, with 14 bases lying between them. The CDR3 loop spans 12 amino acids. The V gene's germline CDR1 is SNHLY and CDR2 FYNNEI. CDR3 in DNA: TGTGCCAGCATGGGCAGGGTGGGCGGCTACACCTTC. Translation: CASMGRVGGYTF.

J is TRBJ1-3 and V is TRBV18; D gene unclear. V lost 3 bases and J 2 bases, leaving 5 bases between the germline ends. The CDR3 runs 13 residues. Germline V gene data show CDR1 as KGHSH and CDR2 as LQKENI. CDR3 nucleotide sequence: TGTGCCAGCTCACCTGCGCCTGGAAACACCATATATTTT. Its translation is CASSPAPGNTIYF.

The chain joins TRBV3-1 (or the pseudogene TRBV3-2) to TRBJ2-7; 10 bases are a match to TRBD1. The germline V gene encodes CDR1 LGHDT and CDR2 YNNKEL (reference sequence). The junction had 8 bases not matched to a gene; V was cut back by 4 bases and J by 5 bases. CDR3 length: 15 amino acids. The CDR3 sequence: CASSPPGQGSHEQYF. Written as DNA, the CDR3 is TGTGCCAGCAGCCCCCCGGGACAGGGGTCTCACGAGCAGTACTTC.

The gene calls are TRBV18 and TRBJ1-2, with a possible D match to TRBD1 (5 bases). V shed 6 bases and J shed 6 bases, with 14 bases lying between them. The V gene's germline CDR1 is KGHSH and CDR2 LQKENI. The CDR3 totals 13 residues. The CDR3 here is CASSPGGTHGYTF. The DNA for the CDR3 is TGTGCCAGCTCGCCGGGAGGGACTCATGGCTACACCTTC.

This sequence joins TRBV7-9 and TRBJ2-1; 10 nucleotides align to TRBD1. V was clipped by 5 bases and J by 14 bases; unmatched bases: 12. The CDR3 is made up of 14 amino acids. Germline V gene data show CDR1 as SEHNR and CDR2 as FQNEAQ (reference sequence). The CDR3 DNA reads as TGTGCCAGCAGCCCGGGGACAGGGGATGATCGGAAGTTCTTC. Translation: CASSPGTGDDRKFF.

The V call is TRBV24-1, the J call TRBJ2-3; 12 nucleotides align to TRBD1. Trimming cost V 5 bases and J 1 base; bases outside gene matches: 9. CDR3 length equals 18 residues. CDR1 is KGHDR, CDR2 SFDVKD, per germline. CDR3 loop: CATSVQGQGARGTDTQYF. CDR3 sequence (DNA): TGTGCCACCAGTGTCCAGGGACAGGGGGCGCGGGGCACAGATACGCAGTATTTT.

As regards this clone: Other nucleotide sequences in the sample specify the same CDR3. The J gene is TRBJ1-1, the V gene TRBV3-1 (or the pseudogene TRBV3-2); D remains unclear. Trimming stripped 0 bases from V and 8 bases from J, with 7 bases between. The CDR3 sequence is 12 residues long. Germline V gives CDR1 LGHDT, CDR2 YNNKEL (reference sequence). CDR3 protein: CASSQEGREAFF. The CDR3 DNA reads as TGTGCCAGCAGCCAAGAGGGGAGGGAAGCTTTCTTT.

The J gene is TRBJ1-2, the V gene TRBV29-1, with unresolved D. Germline V gives CDR1 SQVTM, CDR2 ANQGSEA. The V and J ends lost 2 bases and 4 bases respectively, with 8 bases between them. CDR3 size: 12 residues. The CDR3 sequence is CSVESSGYGYTF. The CDR3, as DNA: TGCAGCGTTGAAAGCTCCGGCTATGGCTACACCTTC.

This chain connects TRBV7-9 to TRBJ1-1, with unresolved D. V lost 5 bases and J lost 4, with 8 bases in between. CDR1 is SEHNR, CDR2 FQNEAQ, per germline (reference sequence). This CDR3 contains 12 residues. The CDR3 loop is CASSEAGTEAFF. The CDR3 DNA follows: TGTGCCAGCAGCGAGGCGGGCACTGAAGCTTTCTTT.

The chain links TRBV25-1 to TRBJ2-2, with 9 bases aligning to TRBD1. The ends lost 3 bases at V and 4 bases at J; junction bases unmatched: 6. CDR1 and CDR2 from the germline V gene are MGHDK and SYGVNS. CDR3 length equals 16 residues. In nucleotides, the CDR3 is TGTGCCAGCAGTGACGACAGGGGGTTCGCCACCGGGGAGCTGTTTTTT. This encodes CASSDDRGFATGELFF.

As DNA, the CDR3 is TGCGCCAGCAGCTTGGCCTGGGGACAAAGGAACACTGAAGCTTTCTTT. Amino acid sequence: CASSLAWGQRNTEAFF. The chain carries TRBV5-1 and TRBJ1-1, with D possibly matching TRBD1 (6 bases). The V and J ends lost 0 bases and 1 base respectively, with 13 bases between them. The CDR3 is made up of 16 amino acids. Germline CDR1 and CDR2: SGHRS and YFSETQ.

This clone was recorded once. This rearrangement joins TRBV2 to TRBJ1-2; D unclear. CDR1 and CDR2 from the germline V gene are SNHLY and FYNNEI. This CDR3 has 13 amino acids. Trimming took 3 bases from V and 6 from J, leaving 11 bases between them. The CDR3 coding sequence is TGTGCCAGCAGTGACCTCTCGTTCGATGGCTACACCTTC. Residues: CASSDLSFDGYTF.

The chain carries TRBV24-1 and TRBJ2-7; 11 positions match TRBD1. V lost 5 bases, J lost 3 bases, and 5 bases stayed unmatched. This CDR3 is 15 amino acids long. Germline values: CDR1 KGHDR, CDR2 SFDVKD. The CDR3 DNA reads as TGTGCCACCAGTGCAAGGACAGGGGGCGGCTACGAGCAGTACTTC. Residues: CATSARTGGGYEQYF.

V is TRBV15 and J is TRBJ2-1; D unclear. The CDR3 contains 13 residues. The V gene lost 0 bases and the J gene lost 12 bases, with 12 bases spanning the gap. From germline, CDR1 is LNHNV and CDR2 YYDKDF (reference sequence). Here the CDR3 DNA reads TGTGCCACCAGCAGAGAGAGGATGCTAGGGCAGTTCTTC. Its translation is CATSRERMLGQFF.